This entry lists 31 T cell receptor beta chains sequenced from one sample in a study of blood T cell repertoires in COVID-19. Assay used: immunoSEQ multiplex PCR; TCRdb lists only in-frame clones, some missing. This sample has about 180,000 clones, with about 82% found just once. Sequences were obtained from PBMCs or T cells enriched from blood (not recorded which). These receptors were collected from a woman aged 30 to 39 who had recovered from COVID-19.

This chain connects TRBV4-1 to TRBJ1-1; 8 bases map to TRBD1. The CDR3 spans 14 residues. Germline values: CDR1 MGHRA, CDR2 YSYEKL. The ends lost 1 base at V and 6 bases at J; junction bases unmatched: 4. The CDR3 nucleotides are TGCGCCAGCAGCCAAGGGACAGGGTTAGCTGAAGCTTTCTTT. Translating it yields CASSQGTGLAEAFF.

The CDR3 loop reads CASSLGQGGTQYF. CDR3 coding DNA: TGTGCCAGCAGCTTGGGGCAGGGGGGGACCCAGTACTTC. The V gene is TRBV7-8, the J gene TRBJ2-5, with a tentative D call TRBD1 (7 bases). CDR3 length equals 13 residues. Per the germline V gene, CDR1 is SGHVS and CDR2 is FQNEAQ. V was pared by 3 bases and J by 7 bases, with 12 bases between.

The chain uses TRBV19 and TRBJ2-2, with D maybe TRBD2 (6 bases). Trimming removed 7 bases from V and 7 bases from J, with 16 bases in between. Germline CDR1 LNHDA, CDR2 SQIVND (reference sequence). This CDR3 is built from 14 residues. CDR3 nucleotides: TGTGCCAGTAACTCCGGGGGTGGGCGCGGGGAGCTGTTTTTT. This translates into CASNSGGGRGELFF.

The V and J genes are TRBV14 and TRBJ2-7; D ambiguous. V lost 4 bases and J lost 4, with 14 bases in between. Germline V gives CDR1 SGHDN, CDR2 FVKESK. The CDR3 spans 14 residues. The chain's CDR3 is CASSPSTYRYEQYF. The DNA of the CDR3 is TGTGCCAGCAGCCCCTCGACTTATCGGTACGAGCAGTACTTC.

This chain uses TRBV5-6 with TRBJ2-7, with 11 positions matching TRBD1. V gave up 4 bases and J gave up 5 bases; unmatched junction bases: 5. The germline V gene encodes CDR1 SGHDT and CDR2 YYEEEE. CDR3 length equals 14 residues. In nucleotides, the CDR3 is TGTGCCAGCAGCGCCCGGGACAGGGGGAACGAGCAGTACTTC. As protein: CASSARDRGNEQYF.

This chain connects TRBV5-4 to TRBJ2-7; 9 nucleotides match TRBD1. The ends lost 4 bases at V and 3 bases at J; junction bases unmatched: 8. The CDR3 totals 15 residues. Germline CDR1 is SGHNT and CDR2 is YYREEE (reference sequence). In nucleotides, the CDR3 is TGTGCCAGCAGCGCAACAGGGGGCGTTGGCTACGAGCAGTACTTC. This gives the protein CASSATGGVGYEQYF.

The rearrangement links TRBV7-2 to TRBJ1-5; a possible D gene is TRBD1 (6 bases). This CDR3 is 15 amino acids long. With 3 bases removed from V and 6 bases from J, the gap between germline ends came to 15 bases. Looked up from germline, CDR1 is SGHTA and CDR2 is FQGNSA. The CDR3 DNA reads TGTGCCAGCAGCTTTGTCGGGGACAAGTCTCAGCCCCAGCATTTT. Its translation: CASSFVGDKSQPQHF.

In its sample, this clone was seen once. The chain uses TRBV27 and TRBJ2-5, with 7 bases matching TRBD1. V shed 5 bases and J 5 bases; nucleotides not matched to a gene: 11. The CDR3 length is 15 residues. Germline V gene data show CDR1 as MNHEY and CDR2 as SMNVEV (reference sequence). The CDR3 DNA follows: TGTGCCAGCAGTGCCGGACAGGAGCTCCGGGAGACCCAGTACTTC. This translates into CASSAGQELRETQYF.

The J gene is TRBJ1-2, the V gene TRBV14, with unresolved D. This CDR3 is built from 15 residues. Trimming stripped 4 bases from V and 3 bases from J, with 15 bases between. Per germline, CDR1 SGHDN and CDR2 FVKESK. The CDR3 sequence: CASSPTVNRDYGYTF. The CDR3 region has the DNA TGTGCCAGCAGCCCGACTGTGAACCGAGACTATGGCTACACCTTC.

The genes are TRBV12-3 or TRBV12-4 and TRBJ2-7, with 9 bases lining up with TRBD2. J gave up 3 bases and V 6 bases, and 0 bases lay outside the gene matches. This CDR3 has 12 residues. In DNA, the CDR3 is TGTGCCAGCAGGCGGGAGGGCTACGAGCAGTACTTC. This translates into CASRREGYEQYF.

This clone showed up just a few times. This chain connects TRBV28 to TRBJ2-7, with D unresolved. This CDR3 comprises 13 residues. CDR1 and CDR2 (germline): MDHEN, SYDVKM. Trimming removed 10 bases from V and 2 bases from J, with 15 bases in between. The CDR3 spells CATSPGRTYEQYF. The CDR3 region has the DNA TGTGCCACGAGCCCAGGTCGAACCTACGAGCAGTACTTC.

The V gene is TRBV7-9, the J gene TRBJ2-7; 9 bases fit TRBD1. The CDR3 is 16 residues long. Per germline, CDR1 SEHNR and CDR2 FQNEAQ (reference sequence). V lost 1 base and J lost 5; bases outside the gene matches: 9. The DNA for the CDR3 is TGTGCCAGCAGCTTAGATGGGACAGGGATCCCCCACGAGCAGTACTTC. Encoded protein: CASSLDGTGIPHEQYF.

V usage is TRBV19 and J usage is TRBJ2-7; D unclear. This CDR3 contains 13 residues. V was shortened by 3 bases and J by 2 bases, with 8 bases between the two germline ends. CDR1 and CDR2 from the germline V gene are LNHDA and SQIVND (reference sequence). The DNA for the CDR3 is TGTGCCAGTAGTATTACCCGGGCCTACGAGCAGTACTTC. This translates into CASSITRAYEQYF.

This chain connects TRBV4-1 to TRBJ2-7; D remains ambiguous. Germline values: CDR1 MGHRA, CDR2 YSYEKL. Trimming left V 2 bases short and J 2 bases short, with 13 bases between. The CDR3 covers 15 residues. CDR3 sequence reads: CASSQHNLFPYEQYF. In nucleotides, the CDR3 is TGCGCCAGCAGCCAACACAATTTATTTCCCTACGAGCAGTACTTC.

This chain uses TRBV5-1 with TRBJ2-7; TRBD1 aligns across 9 bases. Germline-derived CDR1 and CDR2 are SGHRS and YFSETQ. The junction had 9 bases not matched to a gene; V was cut back by 4 bases and J by 7 bases. The CDR3 totals 14 residues. The CDR3 DNA follows: TGCGCCAGCAGCATCCGGGACAGGGTGAATGAGCAGTACTTC. Protein sequence: CASSIRDRVNEQYF.

The chain couples TRBV28 to TRBJ1-5; 9 bases map to TRBD1. This CDR3 contains 16 residues. V dropped 3 bases and J dropped 4; count of bases not matched to a gene: 7. Germline assignment: CDR1 MDHEN and CDR2 SYDVKM. For the CDR3, the DNA is TGTGCCAGCAGTTTCGACAGGGGGATGTTTAATCAGCCCCAGCATTTT. This sequence encodes CASSFDRGMFNQPQHF. Supplemented by reference TRBV28 and TRBJ1-5, the full variable domain reads DVKVTQSSRYLVKRTGEKVFLECVQDMDHENMFWYRQDPGLGLRLIYFSYDVKMKEKGDIPEGYSVSREKKERFSLILESASTNQTSMYLCASSFDRGMFNQPQHFGDGTRLSIL.

The rearrangement links TRBV6-4 to TRBJ2-3; D is possibly TRBD2 (6 bases). CDR3 length: 15 amino acids. Germline V lookup: CDR1 MRHNA, CDR2 SNTAGT. The V gene lost 5 bases and the J gene lost 4 bases, with 16 bases spanning the gap. CDR3 protein: CASSPTAGRSDTQYF. CDR3 DNA: TGTGCCAGCAGTCCGACCGCCGGGAGATCAGATACGCAGTATTTT.

This clone appeared once. J is TRBJ1-5 and V is TRBV6-5; TRBD1 matches at 10 bases. Unmatched junction bases numbered 3, after V lost 5 bases and J lost 2 bases. The CDR3 runs to 15 residues. The V gene's germline CDR1 is MNHEY and CDR2 SVGAGI. The CDR3 nucleotides read TGTGCCAGCAGTACGGACAGGGGGGGCAATCAGCCCCAGCATTTT. This sequence encodes CASSTDRGGNQPQHF.

This clone came up a few times. The gene calls are TRBV2 and TRBJ2-1, with 8 bases fitting TRBD2. J lost 4 bases, V lost 6 bases, and 5 bases had no gene match. The CDR3 is 14 amino acids. CDR1 is SNHLY and CDR2 is FYNNEI in the germline V gene. The CDR3 coding sequence is TGTGCCAGCAGGGATAGCGGGACTTACAATGAGCAGTTCTTC. Protein product: CASRDSGTYNEQFF.

The chain has TRBV10-2 and TRBJ2-3; the D is unclear. Germline CDR1 WSHSY, CDR2 SAAADI. Trimming pared 6 bases from V and 6 bases from J, leaving 13 bases between. The CDR3 covers 13 residues. The CDR3, as DNA: TGCGCCAGCAGCACGGTTGTCGGGGATACGCAGTATTTT. Translation gives CASSTVVGDTQYF.

In its sample, this clone was seen once. This rearrangement joins TRBV5-1 to TRBJ2-7; 9 positions agree with TRBD2. J lost 3 bases, V lost 1 base, and 8 bases had no gene match. Germline loops: CDR1 SGHRS, CDR2 YFSETQ. The CDR3 spans 16 residues. The CDR3 sequence is CASSLTLAGPRYEQYF. The CDR3 nucleotides are TGCGCCAGCAGCTTGACGCTAGCGGGACCCCGCTACGAGCAGTACTTC.

The sample holds one count of this clone. The gene calls are TRBV6-5 and TRBJ2-1; the match to TRBD1 covers 7 bases. J lost 7 bases, V lost 2 bases, and 2 bases had no gene match. The CDR3 length is 13 residues. Germline V gives CDR1 MNHEY, CDR2 SVGAGI. CDR3 loop: CASSYGQVNEQFF. The CDR3 DNA reads as TGTGCCAGCAGTTACGGACAGGTAAATGAGCAGTTCTTC.

The chain employs TRBV6-1 and TRBJ1-5; D ambiguous. The CDR3 has 13 amino acids. V was shortened by 0 bases and J by 7 bases, with 7 bases between the two germline ends. From germline, CDR1 is MNHNS and CDR2 SASEGT. CDR3 residues: CASSEARRQPQHF. CDR3 nucleotides: TGTGCCAGCAGTGAAGCCAGGAGGCAGCCCCAGCATTTT.

The chain has TRBV2 and TRBJ1-4; unclear D gene. Germline V gene data show CDR1 as SNHLY and CDR2 as FYNNEI. Trimming took off 4 bases at V and 3 bases at J, with 9 bases between the two ends. CDR3 length equals 14 residues. CDR3 sequence (DNA): TGTGCCAGCAGTGCAGGCAGTCCTAATGAAAAACTGTTTTTT. This gives the protein CASSAGSPNEKLFF.

This chain connects TRBV10-2 to TRBJ1-4, with D hard to call. The V end lost 6 bases, the J end lost 8 bases, and 13 bases lay between the germline ends. CDR3 length: 13 amino acids. Germline V gene sequence: CDR1 WSHSY, CDR2 SAAADI. The CDR3: CASRRDRTEKLFF. The CDR3 coding sequence is TGCGCCAGCAGGAGGGATCGAACGGAAAAACTGTTTTTT.

The V gene is TRBV20-1, the J gene TRBJ2-7; TRBD2 aligns across 8 bases. Unmatched junction bases numbered 4, after V lost 3 bases and J lost 3 bases. From germline, CDR1 is DFQATT and CDR2 SNEGSKA (reference sequence). The CDR3 has 13 residues. This chain's CDR3 is CSASSAGVYEQYF. Here the CDR3 DNA reads TGCAGTGCTAGTTCAGCGGGGGTCTACGAGCAGTACTTC.

The rearrangement uses TRBV28 and TRBJ2-1; a possible D gene is TRBD1 (7 bases). This CDR3 spans 17 amino acids. V shed 5 bases and J shed 5 bases, with 22 bases lying between them. Germline lookup yields CDR1 MDHEN and CDR2 SYDVKM. The CDR3 DNA is TGTGCCAGCAGTCCAAGACAGGGTAGGGGGGCCAACAATGAGCAGTTCTTC. It is translated as CASSPRQGRGANNEQFF.

This clone appeared once. The chain couples TRBV28 to TRBJ2-7, with TRBD2 matching 9 bases. CDR1 and CDR2 from the germline V gene are MDHEN and SYDVKM. This CDR3 is 15 amino acids long. The V segment lost 2 bases and the J segment 7 bases; nucleotides outside the gene matches: 9. CDR3 sequence: CASSLNGSGRREQYF. The DNA for the CDR3 is TGTGCCAGCAGTTTAAATGGGAGCGGGAGGAGGGAGCAGTACTTC.

V usage is TRBV12-3 or TRBV12-4 and J usage is TRBJ1-1; TRBD1 aligns across 10 bases. The length of the CDR3 is 13 residues. V trimming: 6 bases; J trimming: 7 bases; junction bases outside the gene matches: 5. CDR3 sequence reads: CASSIGQGGEAFF. In nucleotides, the CDR3 is TGTGCCAGCAGCATAGGACAGGGGGGTGAAGCTTTCTTT.

The CDR3 protein is CASSLASGGTIYF. For the CDR3, the DNA is TGTGCCAGCAGCTTAGCGTCGGGGGGCACCATATATTTT. This rearrangement joins TRBV7-9 to TRBJ1-3; D is perhaps TRBD1 (5 bases). The CDR3 loop spans 13 amino acids. CDR1 and CDR2 from the germline V gene are SEHNR and FQNEAQ (reference sequence). With 0 bases removed from V and 9 bases from J, the gap between germline ends came to 9 bases.

This sequence joins TRBV11-2 and TRBJ2-7; D not certain. Trimming left V 0 bases short and J 3 bases short, with 9 bases between. The CDR3 is 14 residues long. Germline V gene lookup returns CDR1 SGHAT and CDR2 FQNNGV. The CDR3 nucleotides read TGTGCCAGCAGCTTAGAGGCAGGTGGCTACGAGCAGTACTTC. Translation gives CASSLEAGGYEQYF.